Listed below are T cell receptor beta chains from one sample, sequenced in a study of early T cells in non-severe SARS-CoV-2 infection. In TCRdb, the 5' RACE reads were re-called with MiXCR into one record per CDR3 protein. The sample has tens of thousands of distinct CDR3 sequences, roughly 15% seen once. Specimen: whole blood, collected at baseline. These receptors were obtained from an adult who was a healthcare worker with PCR-confirmed SARS-CoV-2 infection or an uninfected control (not recorded which). CDR3s include the opening cysteine and the closing phenylalanine or tryptophan. The D gene is left open where the match is weak. Some rows have no size entry. The others give once, few or many, or a class for an expanded clone.

.	TRBJ2-7	14	.	TRBV5-6	CASSSLELSYEQYF	TGTGCCAGCAGCTCTCTAGAACTCTCCTACGAGCAGTACTTC
.	TRBJ2-2	15	.	TRBV7-2	CASSLAASSAGELFF	TGTGCCAGCAGCTTAGCGGCTAGCTCCGCCGGGGAGCTGTTTTTT
.	TRBJ1-1	17	TRBD1	TRBV7-2	CASSLGTGGDLNTEAFF	TGTGCCAGCAGCTTGGGAACAGGGGGTGACCTGAACACTGAAGCTTTCTTT
medium-sized	TRBJ1-2	14	TRBD1	TRBV14	CASSLGTDLYGYTF	TGTGCCAGCAGCCTGGGGACAGACCTCTATGGCTACACCTTC
.	TRBJ2-1	14	TRBD2	TRBV20-1	CSASGLAGKDEQFF	TGCAGTGCTAGCGGACTAGCGGGAAAAGATGAGCAGTTCTTC
many	TRBJ2-5	17	.	TRBV7-6	CASSLAGRRDYQETQYF	TGTGCCAGCAGCTTAGCGGGGCGGCGGGACTACCAAGAGACCCAGTACTTC
many	TRBJ2-3	16	.	TRBV7-8	CASSSFDWAGANTQYF	TGTGCCAGCAGCTCCTTTGACTGGGCGGGGGCAAATACGCAGTATTTT
few	TRBJ1-1	13	.	TRBV20-1	CSALGHLNTEAFF	TGCAGTGCTCTTGGACACCTAAACACTGAAGCTTTCTTT
.	TRBJ2-3	17	.	TRBV7-6	CASSPSSAGHSGDTQYF	TGTGCCAGCAGCCCCTCATCGGCGGGACATTCAGGAGATACGCAGTATTTT
many	TRBJ1-4	14	.	TRBV30	CAWSLGLRHEKLFF	TGTGCCTGGAGTCTGGGGCTGCGGCATGAAAAACTGTTTTTT
few	TRBJ2-7	16	TRBD2	TRBV5-1	CASSLAASGRSYEQYF	TGCGCCAGCAGCTTGGCGGCTAGCGGGAGGTCCTACGAGCAGTACTTC
.	TRBJ2-2	16	TRBD2	TRBV28	CASSSSGLANTGELFF	TGTGCCAGCAGTTCCTCGGGACTAGCGAACACCGGGGAGCTGTTTTTT
.	TRBJ1-5	15	TRBD1	TRBV27	CASSYGTGQNQPQHF	TGTGCCAGCAGTTACGGGACAGGGCAGAATCAGCCCCAGCATTTT
many	TRBJ2-2	14	.	TRBV4-2	CASSRGTNTGELFF	TGTGCCAGCAGCCGAGGGACAAACACCGGGGAGCTGTTTTTT
.	TRBJ2-5	15	.	TRBV5-6	CASSWALASQETQYF	TGTGCCAGCAGCTGGGCCCTAGCATCTCAAGAGACCCAGTACTTC
.	TRBJ2-1	14	TRBD2	TRBV2	CASRRTSSYNEQFF	TGTGCCAGCAGACGGACTAGCTCCTACAATGAGCAGTTCTTC
.	TRBJ2-7	13	TRBD1	TRBV7-6	CASSSTGAAEQYF	TGTGCCAGCAGCTCGACAGGGGCGGCCGAGCAGTACTTC
few	TRBJ1-1	14	.	TRBV28	CASREGGWNTEAFF	TGTGCCAGCCGGGAGGGGGGGTGGAACACTGAAGCTTTCTTT
many	TRBJ2-7	15	.	TRBV4-2	CASSQVLASSYEQYF	TGTGCCAGCAGCCAAGTCCTAGCGAGCTCCTACGAGCAGTACTTC
.	TRBJ2-1	12	.	TRBV19	CASSRGYNEQFF	TGTGCCAGTAGTAGGGGGTACAATGAGCAGTTCTTC
many	TRBJ1-5	14	TRBD1	TRBV2	CASSGQARNQPQHF	TGTGCCAGCTCCGGACAGGCACGCAATCAGCCCCAGCATTTT
few	TRBJ2-7	14	TRBD2	TRBV28	CASSLASGINEQYF	TGTGCCAGCAGTTTAGCCAGCGGGATTAACGAGCAGTACTTC
.	TRBJ2-2	15	.	TRBV3-1	CASSQARVSSGELFF	TGTGCCAGCAGCCAAGCCAGGGTGTCCTCGGGGGAGCTGTTTTTT
few	TRBJ1-1	14	.	TRBV6-1	CASSGWQLNTEAFF	TGTGCCAGCAGTGGTTGGCAGTTGAACACTGAAGCTTTCTTT
few	TRBJ2-7	16	TRBD2	TRBV11-2	CASSRTSGRADAEQYF	TGTGCCAGCAGTCGGACTAGCGGGAGGGCGGACGCCGAGCAGTACTTC
.	TRBJ2-3	14	TRBD2	TRBV27	CASSLGLATDTQYF	TGTGCCAGCAGTCTAGGACTAGCTACAGATACGCAGTATTTT
.	TRBJ2-3	15	TRBD1	TRBV10-3	CAISRQGAFTDTQYF	TGTGCCATCAGTCGACAGGGGGCCTTCACAGATACGCAGTATTTT
few	TRBJ2-3	12	TRBD2	TRBV29-1	CSVGGRTDTQYF	TGCAGCGTGGGCGGGAGAACAGATACGCAGTATTTT
.	TRBJ1-5	13	.	TRBV30	CAWSRGSNQPQHF	TGTGCCTGGAGCAGGGGTAGCAATCAGCCCCAGCATTTT
.	TRBJ1-4	14	.	TRBV5-1	CASSLAGRGEKLFF	TGCGCCAGCAGCTTGGCTGGGAGGGGCGAAAAACTGTTTTTT
many	TRBJ1-4	14	.	TRBV14	CASRAGIRDEKLFF	TGTGCCAGCAGGGCAGGGATAAGAGATGAAAAACTGTTTTTT
.	TRBJ1-4	13	.	TRBV30	CAWRGTRAEKLFF	TGTGCCTGGAGGGGGACCCGGGCCGAAAAACTGTTTTTT
.	TRBJ2-5	19	TRBD2	TRBV11-2	CASSLVSEASGFRGETQYF	TGTGCCAGCAGCTTAGTATCCGAGGCTAGCGGGTTTCGTGGAGAGACCCAGTACTTC
.	TRBJ1-2	13	TRBD1	TRBV7-3	CASSPTGLGGYTF	TGTGCCAGCAGCCCGACAGGGTTGGGTGGCTACACCTTC
many	TRBJ2-5	17	TRBD2	TRBV2	CASRITSGTAGAETQYF	TGTGCCAGCAGGATAACTAGCGGGACCGCCGGGGCAGAGACCCAGTACTTC
few	TRBJ2-7	14	.	TRBV9	CASSASLGGYEQYF	TGTGCCAGCAGCGCAAGTTTGGGGGGCTACGAGCAGTACTTC
.	TRBJ2-1	12	.	TRBV30	CAWSVVLDEQFF	TGTGCCTGGAGTGTAGTTCTCGATGAGCAGTTCTTC
few	TRBJ2-4	17	TRBD2	TRBV18	CASSPSGLPLAKNIQYF	TGTGCCAGCTCACCCTCGGGACTACCGTTAGCCAAAAACATTCAGTACTTC
.	TRBJ2-1	20	TRBD2	TRBV7-6	CASSPGLAGGMVIVSYEQFF	TGTGCCAGCAGCCCCGGACTAGCGGGAGGAATGGTGATAGTCAGCTATGAGCAGTTCTTC
few	TRBJ2-4	17	.	TRBV28	CASSLPAPATAKNIQYF	TGTGCCAGCAGCCTGCCGGCTCCGGCAACAGCCAAAAACATTCAGTACTTC
many	TRBJ2-2	15	.	TRBV7-7	CASSLFSGNTGELFF	TGTGCCAGCAGCCTTTTTAGCGGTAACACCGGGGAGCTGTTTTTT
.	TRBJ2-7	13	.	TRBV7-9	CASSLAASVEQYF	TGTGCCAGCAGCTTAGCGGCTAGCGTCGAGCAGTACTTC
many	TRBJ2-7	18	.	TRBV2	CASSEEAEGWRSSYEQYF	TGTGCCAGCAGTGAAGAGGCCGAGGGTTGGCGGAGCTCCTACGAGCAGTACTTC
.	TRBJ1-2	14	.	TRBV4-1	CASSQGAGHYGYTF	TGCGCCAGCAGCCAAGGGGCAGGCCACTATGGCTACACCTTC
.	TRBJ1-1	13	.	TRBV7-9	CASSSFGGTEAFF	TGTGCCAGCAGCTCATTCGGGGGGACTGAAGCTTTCTTT
.	TRBJ1-2	14	TRBD1	TRBV28	CASTARGPDYGYTF	TGTGCCAGCACCGCCAGGGGGCCCGACTATGGCTACACCTTC
many	TRBJ2-5	17	TRBD2	TRBV7-9	CASSSRPGLAGQETQYF	TGTGCCAGCAGCTCCAGGCCTGGACTAGCGGGACAAGAGACCCAGTACTTC
.	TRBJ2-3	15	TRBD2	TRBV9	CASSVGLAITDTQYF	TGTGCCAGCAGCGTAGGACTAGCTATCACAGATACGCAGTATTTT
few	TRBJ1-1	11	.	TRBV12-3/TRBV12-4	CASNQGTEAFF	TGTGCCAGCAATCAGGGGACTGAAGCTTTCTTT